The clone carrying this T cell receptor (beta chain) was seen at least ten times. At least 3 on the Clinical Activity Score was recorded for ophthalmopathy patients, who also had NOSPECS grade at least 4 and duration under 3 months. Clinical symptoms, serum thyroxine, TRAb, thyroid ultrasound and orbital computed tomography established diagnosis. The sample originates from a study of T cells in Graves' hyperthyroidism and ophthalmopathy. V dropped 0 bases and J dropped 2 bases, with 13 bases sitting between them. Looked up from germline, CDR1 is GTSNPN and CDR2 is SVGIG (reference sequence). CDR3 length equals 15 residues. Using RNA transcripts as the source, TCR beta CDR3 regions were amplified. First-round RT-PCR targeting the TCR CDR3 was performed with the HTBI primer set. TCRdb analysed the multiplex PCR reads with MiXCR anew, one entry per CDR3 protein. The data contain 600,000 to 650,000 distinct CDR3 sequences, about 20% of them singletons.

Sequencing was done on a sample of blood. This TCR was sampled from a man aged 30 to 45 with Graves' ophthalmopathy. The J gene is TRBJ2-5, the V gene TRBV30; D unclear. This CDR3 is CAWSVLRTGQETQYF. CDR3 bases: TGTGCCTGGAGTGTACTAAGGACCGGTCAAGAGACCCAGTACTTC.